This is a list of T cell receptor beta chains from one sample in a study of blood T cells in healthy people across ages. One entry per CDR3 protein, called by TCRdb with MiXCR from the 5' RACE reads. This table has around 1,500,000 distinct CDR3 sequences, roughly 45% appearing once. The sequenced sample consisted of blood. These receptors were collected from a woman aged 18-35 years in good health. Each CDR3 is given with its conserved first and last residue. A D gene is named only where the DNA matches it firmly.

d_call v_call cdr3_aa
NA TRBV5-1 CASSLVIYRESTDTQYF
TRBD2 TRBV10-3 CAISNSGLAGGNEQYF
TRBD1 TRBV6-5 CASSAGQGMLTYGYTF
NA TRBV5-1 CASSWRGQDNEQFF
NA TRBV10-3 CAIRASPGENTQYF
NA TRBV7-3 CASSLYGSYNEQFF
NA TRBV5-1 CASRAGIGPRNEQFF
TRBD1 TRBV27 CASSLAGQGYQPQHF
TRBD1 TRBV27 CASGRGLFYQEIQYF
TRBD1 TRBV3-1 CASSLQGQGLATNEKLFF
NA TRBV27 CACSLSPGHLVYEQYF
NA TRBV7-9 CASSPGLLLGEQYF
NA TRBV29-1 CSVERTQDPGNTIYF
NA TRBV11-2 CASSMGDGLTRFF
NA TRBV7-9 CATIRTDTDTQYF
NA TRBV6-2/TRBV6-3 CASSLQAGTGYEQYF
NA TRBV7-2 CASSLAMRIDELYEQYF
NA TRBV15 CATSQSNYGYTF
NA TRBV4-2 CASSQDSLVSLAYNEQFF
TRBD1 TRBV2 CASSGTGGLSYNEQFF
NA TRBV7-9 CASSLGGPWDEKLFF
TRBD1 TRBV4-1 CASSQEAGGGGYTF
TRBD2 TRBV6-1 CASRRLAGADETQYF
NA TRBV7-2 CASSLDGPGVSSPLHF
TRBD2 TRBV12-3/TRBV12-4 CASSRTSTRRDIQYF
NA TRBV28 CASSQTGDLYEQYF
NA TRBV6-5 CASSYQARGTDTQYF
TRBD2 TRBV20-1 CSARGLAGLTGELFF
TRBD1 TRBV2 CAIIPGQSLYSSTDTQYF
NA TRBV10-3 CAISESGGWSYNEQYF
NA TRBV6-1 CASSEIGTASYEQYF
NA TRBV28 CATSVTNQPPQHF
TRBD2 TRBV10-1 CASSEMTSGWETQYF
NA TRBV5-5 CASSLSLQTYEQYF
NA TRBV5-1 CASSLPAGSQETQYF
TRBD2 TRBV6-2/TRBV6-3 CASSQTSRNTGELFF
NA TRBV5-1 CASSLGRTAETQYF
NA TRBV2 CASSYSTGNLYGYTF
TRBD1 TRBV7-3 CASSLAGQGARTDTQYF
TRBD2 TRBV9 CASSAGTSDSYEQYF
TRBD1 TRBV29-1 CSDRTGEAFF
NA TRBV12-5 CASGVAGTAYEQYF
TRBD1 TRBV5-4 CASSLGQGFDGYTF
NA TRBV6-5 CASRPNTYNSPLHF
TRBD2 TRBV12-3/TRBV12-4 CASNARVAGDYREQFF
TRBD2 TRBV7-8 CASSQTGGLALNEQFF
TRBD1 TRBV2 CASGRDRKYNEQFF
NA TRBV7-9 CASSYGDRTSSYEQYF
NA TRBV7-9 CASSRESTVFF